These T cell receptor beta chains were read from a single sample in a study of blood T cell repertoires in COVID-19. Sequenced by immunoSEQ multiplex PCR; TCRdb stores in-frame clones only, minus some. The sample lists some 460,000 clones; approximately 90% were seen once. Sequencing used PBMCs or T cells enriched from blood (not recorded which). Receptor source: a woman aged 18-29 years with acute COVID-19. Each CDR3 is given with its conserved first and last residue. D genes are given only for firm matches. Clone size appears in some rows only: once, few, many, or a class for an expanded clone.

d_call,cdr3_length,v_call,clone_size,j_call,cdr3_aa
TRBD1,15,TRBV7-9,.,TRBJ2-7,CASSFPGQGAYEQYF
TRBD2,18,TRBV3-1/TRBV3-2,.,TRBJ2-2,CASSQGGSLAGPTGELFF
.,14,TRBV6-5,.,TRBJ1-6,CASSYGGSTSPLHF
TRBD2,15,TRBV9,.,TRBJ2-7,CASSDSSGSLYEQYF
.,13,TRBV7-3,.,TRBJ2-3,CASSPLGPDTQYF
.,17,TRBV9,.,TRBJ2-2,CASSKGRRDPNTGELFF
.,14,TRBV9,.,TRBJ2-5,CASSPSGTQETQYF
TRBD2,16,TRBV6-4,.,TRBJ2-2,CASSDSAGTTTGELFF
TRBD2,15,TRBV28,.,TRBJ2-3,CASSLPGGPTDTQYF
.,14,TRBV6-5,few,TRBJ1-4,CASSKQDNSEKLFF
.,15,TRBV6-5,.,TRBJ2-5,CASSKTGQGGETQYF
TRBD1,15,TRBV10-3,few,TRBJ2-1,CAISEARGRTNEQFF
.,14,TRBV19,once,TRBJ1-3,CASSKGQTGNTIYF
TRBD2,18,TRBV7-9,once,TRBJ2-2,CASSLATGTGTSRGELFF
.,17,TRBV10-1,.,TRBJ2-1,CASSESLAPSSYNEQFF
.,18,TRBV21-1,.,TRBJ2-6,CASSKGQGSNSGANVLTF
.,11,TRBV30,few,TRBJ1-1,CACNRNTEAFF
.,15,TRBV3-1/TRBV3-2,.,TRBJ1-5,CASSQDSAGYGPQHF
.,15,TRBV10-2,.,TRBJ2-7,CASKLAGGSSYEQYF
.,14,TRBV4-3,.,TRBJ2-5,CASSPTSMVETQYF
.,15,TRBV5-6,.,TRBJ1-2,CASSFDNSVFYGYTF
.,16,TRBV6-5,.,TRBJ1-1,CASSYSGPRVNTEAFF
.,12,TRBV5-4,few,TRBJ1-2,CASSLGVYGYTF
.,15,TRBV9,once,TRBJ1-1,CASSVQSTDNTEAFF
.,14,TRBV7-9,.,TRBJ2-7,CASSPDGGLYEQYF
TRBD1,12,TRBV28,.,TRBJ2-7,CAIGQGSYEQYF
.,14,TRBV3-1/TRBV3-2,few,TRBJ1-1,CASSQGEGQHEAFF
.,15,TRBV5-1,.,TRBJ2-2,CASSPTGDNTGELFF
TRBD2,16,TRBV5-6,.,TRBJ2-7,CASSAPIPGLPYEQYF
.,14,TRBV11-1,.,TRBJ1-4,CASSRPGEGEKLFF
TRBD1,12,TRBV29-1,.,TRBJ2-7,CSVRQGSYEQYF
.,15,TRBV28,.,TRBJ1-3,CASVQGVASGNTIYF
TRBD1,13,TRBV10-2,.,TRBJ2-2,CAMGQGGTGELFF
TRBD1,15,TRBV6-5,.,TRBJ2-1,CASSYTGGANNEQFF
.,14,TRBV7-9,.,TRBJ1-5,CASSPHSGNQPQHF